What follows are 8 T cell receptor beta chains derived from one specimen sequenced in a study of T cell therapy product for transplant patients. No cognate antigen is known for these TCRs. The sample label is defined as: CMVpp65/IE-1-reactive T cells enriched by IFNgamma capture and expanded in vitro. PBMCs were stimulated for 5 to 6 hours with overlapping CMV pp65 and IE-1 peptide pools at roughly 0.47 ug/ml each. Positive selection by IFNgamma secretion assay kept the CMV-stimulated cells that produced IFNgamma. For over 20 days, enriched IFNgamma+ cells were expanded with irradiated autologous feeders and either IL-7/IL-15 or IL-2. Sequencing was performed with immunoSEQ multiplex PCR; in TCRdb, only in-frame clones are kept and a portion is missing. The data contain some 900 clones, less than 55% of them singletons. The specimen was a sorted cell population cultured from PBMCs. Every receptor here comes from an adult in good health.

The chain carries TRBV4-3 and TRBJ2-7, with 10 bases that match TRBD1. The CDR3 is 16 amino acids. Germline values: CDR1 LGHNA, CDR2 YSLEER. V trimming: 0 bases; J trimming: 3 bases; junction bases outside the gene matches: 5. CDR3 residues: CASSQELWDRGYEQYF. The CDR3 nucleotides are TGCGCCAGCAGCCAAGAGCTGTGGGACAGGGGCTACGAGCAGTACTTC.

The CDR3 loop is CASSQEAGYYGYTF. The CDR3 DNA reads TGTGCCAGCAGCCAAGAGGCGGGATACTATGGCTACACCTTC. This chain connects TRBV7-9 to TRBJ1-2; D uncertain. Germline CDR1 reads SEHNR; CDR2 reads FQNEAQ (reference sequence). Trimming cost V 5 bases and J 3 bases, with 13 bases left between them. The CDR3 has 14 residues.

The J gene is TRBJ2-2, the V gene TRBV4-3, with no clear D. The V gene's germline CDR1 is LGHNA and CDR2 YSLEER. There are 15 residues in the CDR3. V lost 6 bases to trimming and J lost 1 base, with 12 bases between them. The CDR3, as DNA: TGCGCCAGCAGTGATCTCAAAAAGAACACCGGGGAGCTGTTTTTT. Residues: CASSDLKKNTGELFF.

The chain carries TRBV7-9 and TRBJ1-2; possible D gene TRBD1, 5 bases. The CDR3 contains 15 residues. Per germline, CDR1 SEHNR and CDR2 FQNEAQ (reference sequence). Trimming left V 1 base short and J 2 bases short, with 11 bases between. The CDR3 spells CASSLDTRDNYGYTF. In nucleotides, the CDR3 is TGTGCCAGCAGCTTAGATACTAGGGACAACTATGGCTACACCTTC.

The V gene is TRBV6-6, the J gene TRBJ2-1, with D maybe TRBD2 (7 bases). The V gene lost 6 bases and the J gene lost 0 bases, with 12 bases spanning the gap. The CDR3 runs 15 residues. The germline V gene has CDR1 MNHNY and CDR2 SVGAGI (reference sequence). Here the CDR3 reads CASREGGGSYNEQFF. CDR3 in DNA: TGTGCCAGCAGGGAGGGGGGGGGCTCCTACAATGAGCAGTTCTTC.

The chain combines TRBV6-5 with TRBJ2-1; tentatively, D is TRBD1 or TRBD2 (5 bases each). CDR1 MNHEY and CDR2 SVGAGI come from the germline V gene. This CDR3 has 14 residues. Trimming removed 6 bases at V and 5 bases at J, with 14 bases between. This chain's CDR3 is CASRRGRPDNEQFF. In DNA form, the CDR3 reads TGTGCCAGCAGGAGGGGAAGACCCGACAATGAGCAGTTCTTC.

The V gene is TRBV4-3, the J gene TRBJ1-3, with unresolved D. Germline CDR1 and CDR2: LGHNA and YSLEER. The CDR3 contains 15 residues. Deletions cut 0 bases from V and 4 bases from J, with 10 bases between. The CDR3 DNA is TGCGCCAGCAGCCAAGATGAGGGTGGAGGAAACACCATATATTTT. This sequence encodes CASSQDEGGGNTIYF.

This clone has more than one count but fewer than ten. The chain links TRBV30 to TRBJ1-4; D remains ambiguous. The germline CDR1 and CDR2 sequences are GTSNPN and SVGIG (reference sequence). Trimming left V 2 bases short and J 2 bases short, with 9 bases between. CDR3 length: 14 residues. The CDR3 bases are TGTGCCTGGAGTAAAGGGATCACTAATGAAAAACTGTTTTTT. This gives the protein CAWSKGITNEKLFF.